This T cell receptor beta chain was captured by sequencing in a study of shared T cell receptors in the human thymus. This table comes from immunoSEQ multiplex PCR, and its TCRdb copy is limited to in-frame clones, with some not included. The repertoire holds 500,000 to 550,000 clones, with 70% to 80% as singletons. This same sample was also part of a study on human thymus T cells. That study reports: Donors were healthy Finnish infants having corrective surgery for congenital heart defects.

Sequencing was carried out using thymocytes. The sequence came from a boy in the first two years of life with a congenital heart defect.

CDR3 DNA sequence: TGCGCCAGCAGCTGTAGACTAGCGGGGACTCACTACAATGAGCAGTTCTTC. It specifies CASSCRLAGTHYNEQFF. The chain is built from TRBV5-1 and TRBJ2-1; 11 nucleotides agree with TRBD2. Germline V gene lookup returns CDR1 SGHRS and CDR2 YFSETQ. Germline trimming cut 3 bases from V and 3 bases from J; bases unmatched to any gene: 8. The CDR3 is 17 residues long.